This TCR beta chain stems from a study of blood T cell repertoires in COVID-19 (dated by TCRdb to 2019 to 2021). Notes on the research overall: Collaborator samples came from the United States, Italy and Spain and covered acute and convalescent phases of COVID-19. The material from the prospective study consisted of cDNA or gDNA derived from T cells, B-cell-depleted T cells, or PBMCs. The dataset comprised deeply sampled blood TCRbeta repertoires from subjects exposed to, actively infected with, or recovered from COVID-19. The repertoires were released in a freely available public database intended as a resource for research on the immune response to SARS-CoV-2. Samples were obtained from the ongoing ImmuneRACE study (first 160 participants) and from some 1,300 subjects provided by 6 global collaborators. Nearly every sample came with metadata listing a de-identified subject ID, COVID-19 status, age in years and sex. Where HLA class I and class II types were available, the types were taken from metadata supplied by the sample provider, not from assay-based typing.

The paper's findings and limits, for the study overall: How much clinical and demographic metadata was included differed by source and by participant, and the metadata was provided uncurated.

One collaborating source in Seattle enrolled patients while the patients were actively infected and followed the patients over time throughout the course of disease. Each collaborating institution followed its own protocols to collect whole blood in K2EDTA tubes. For TCRbeta analysis, collaborator samples were shipped as frozen whole blood, as isolated PBMCs, or as DNA extracted from either sample type. On this clone: Its antigen is still unknown. No base quality information exists; no much larger clone differs at one position.

TCRbeta CDR3 regions were amplified from genomic DNA using the immunoSEQ Assay, a bias-controlled multiplex PCR. The paper's processing steps were these. The number of nucleated cells in each sample was estimated from the amplification of reference gene primers within the assay. To quantify the absolute abundance of each unique TCRbeta CDR3 rearrangement, sequence reads were collapsed and filtered. For each sample, productive Simpson clonality was calculated as the square root of Simpson's diversity index over productive rearrangements. This immuneACCESS table, as held by TCRdb, lists in-frame sequences with V and J called but not all clones. Of the missing ones, under half trace to an unresolved V gene in checked studies; the others have no known cause. D and trimming were read from the DNA, whereas the V and J calls and clone size are those reported in that table. Within this sample are fewer than 200,000 clones, with 60% to 85% of them counted one time only. Around 8.1% of the sample comes from the top ten.

The germline V gene specifies SGHTA as CDR1 and FQGNSA as CDR2. Trimmed from V: 1 base; trimmed from J: 5 bases; junction bases lacking a gene match: 4. Spanning cysteine to phenylalanine, the CDR3 consists of 15 amino acids. The CDR3 DNA has 45 bases and is translated from base 1. The sample was peripheral blood. The origin of this receptor is a woman aged 55-70 years with COVID-19, enrolled during active disease. The chain is assembled from TRBV7-2 and TRBJ2-1, with 8 central nucleotides matching TRBD2. The CDR3 loop reads CASSLDSGVHNEQFF. The nucleotide sequence is given as TGTGCCAGCAGCTTAGATAGCGGGGTTCACAATGAGCAGTTCTTC.